This entry lists 8 T cell receptor beta chains sequenced from one sample in a study of blood T cell repertoires in COVID-19. The assay was immunoSEQ multiplex PCR, and TCRdb's table has in-frame clones only and misses some. The sample holds some 45,000 clones, around 94% seen once. The specimen sequenced was peripheral blood. These receptors were collected from a man aged 50 to 59 with active COVID-19.

This sequence joins TRBV5-8 and TRBJ1-1; perhaps TRBD1 as D (6 bases). This CDR3 is 13 amino acids long. Germline-derived CDR1 and CDR2 are SGHTS and YDEGEE. Between the trimmed V and J ends, which lost 0 bases and 11 bases, there was a span of 14 bases. The CDR3 is CASSLVRQDSAFF. The CDR3 coding sequence is TGTGCCAGCAGCTTGGTCAGACAGGATTCGGCTTTCTTT. Full variable domain (remainder filled in from reference TRBV5-8 and TRBJ1-1): EAGVTQSPTHLIKTRGQQATLRCSPISGHTSVYWYQQALGLGLQFLLWYDEGEERNRGNFPPRFSGRQFPNYSSELNVNALELEDSALYLCASSLVRQDSAFFGQGTRLTVV.

The CDR3 region has the DNA TGTGCCAGCAGCAAGCTCCGGACAGGCACAGGGGGCTACACCTTC. Amino acid sequence: CASSKLRTGTGGYTF. The V gene is TRBV28, the J gene TRBJ1-2; 7 positions match TRBD1. Trimming took 6 bases from V and 8 from J; bases not matched to a gene: 15. Per germline, CDR1 MDHEN and CDR2 SYDVKM. The CDR3 spans 15 residues.

This chain links TRBV6-5 with TRBJ2-7; TRBD2 agrees at 7 bases. Trimming cost V 2 bases and J 2 bases; bases outside gene matches: 6. The CDR3 contains 15 residues. CDR1 and CDR2 from the germline V gene are MNHEY and SVGAGI. For the CDR3, the DNA is TGTGCCAGCAGTTACAGGCGGGAGCCCCCCTACGAGCAGTACTTC. Translated, it gives CASSYRREPPYEQYF.

The chain has TRBV7-3 and TRBJ2-5, with TRBD1 identical over 7 bases. CDR1 SGHTA and CDR2 FQGTGA come from the germline V gene. The CDR3 consists of 13 residues. The V gene end was trimmed by 5 bases and the J gene end by 5 bases; junction bases not matched to a gene: 5. CDR3: CASSKDRRETQYF. Here the CDR3 DNA reads TGTGCCAGCAGCAAGGACAGGAGGGAGACCCAGTACTTC.

The CDR3 here is CASALQGLGTDTQYF. In DNA form, the CDR3 reads TGTGCCAGCGCCCTACAGGGTTTAGGCACAGATACGCAGTATTTT. This sequence joins TRBV2 and TRBJ2-3, with D possibly being TRBD1 (6 bases). The CDR3 consists of 15 residues. V dropped 8 bases and J dropped 1 base, with 16 bases sitting between them. Germline CDR1 and CDR2: SNHLY and FYNNEI.

This chain links TRBV27 with TRBJ2-3, with TRBD2 matching over 10 bases. Looked up from germline, CDR1 is MNHEY and CDR2 is SMNVEV (reference sequence). CDR3 length: 12 residues. V lost 6 bases to trimming and J lost 13 bases; unmatched junction nucleotides: 7. The CDR3 loop is CASRRLAGVEYF. CDR3 nucleotide sequence: TGTGCCAGCAGAAGGCTAGCGGGAGTGGAGTATTTT.

The V call is TRBV3-1 (or the pseudogene TRBV3-2), the J call TRBJ2-5; 11 bases are a match to TRBD1. Germline CDR1 LGHDT, CDR2 YNNKEL (reference sequence). V gave up 1 base and J gave up 0 bases; unmatched junction bases: 1. CDR3 length: 16 residues. The CDR3 DNA reads as TGTGCCAGCAGCCAAGGGGACAGGGGGGACCAAGAGACCCAGTACTTC. It codes for CASSQGDRGDQETQYF.

This rearrangement joins TRBV3-1 (or the pseudogene TRBV3-2) to TRBJ1-2; D call uncertain. The V end lost 5 bases, the J end lost 4 bases, and 17 bases lay between the germline ends. Germline CDR1 LGHDT, CDR2 YNNKEL (reference sequence). The CDR3 length is 15 residues. The CDR3, as DNA: TGTGCCAGCAGCTCTATGAGTGCGGGTTCCTATGGCTACACCTTC. Amino acids: CASSSMSAGSYGYTF.